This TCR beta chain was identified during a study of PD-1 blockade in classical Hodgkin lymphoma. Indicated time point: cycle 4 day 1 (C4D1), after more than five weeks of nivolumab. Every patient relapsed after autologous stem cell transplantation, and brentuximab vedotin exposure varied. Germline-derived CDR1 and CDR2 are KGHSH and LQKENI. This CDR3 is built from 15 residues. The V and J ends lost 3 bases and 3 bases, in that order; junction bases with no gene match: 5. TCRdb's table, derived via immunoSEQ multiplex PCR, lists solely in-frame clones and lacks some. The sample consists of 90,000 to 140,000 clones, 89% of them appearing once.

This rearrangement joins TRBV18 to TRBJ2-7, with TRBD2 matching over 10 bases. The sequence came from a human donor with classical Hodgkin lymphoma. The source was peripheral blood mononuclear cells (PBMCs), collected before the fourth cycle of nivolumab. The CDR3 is CASSPPSGSNYEQYF. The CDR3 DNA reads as TGTGCCAGCTCACCGCCTAGCGGGAGTAACTACGAGCAGTACTTC. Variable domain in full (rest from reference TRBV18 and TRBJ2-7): NAGVMQNPRHLVRRRGQEARLRCSPMKGHSHVYWYRQLPEEGLKFMVYLQKENIIDESGMPKERFSAEFPKEGPSILRIQQVVRGDSAAYFCASSPPSGSNYEQYFGPGTRLTVT.